The 20 T cell receptor beta chains listed next were all sequenced from one sample in a study of blood T cell repertoires in COVID-19. TCRdb keeps only in-frame clones here, not all; method: immunoSEQ multiplex PCR. The data show about 170,000 clones, with roughly 85% seen just once and about 11% held by the top ten. The sequencing sample was made of peripheral blood. The receptors stem from a woman aged 80 or older with active or convalescent COVID-19.

The genes are TRBV19 and TRBJ1-5; 8 nucleotides agree with TRBD1. Germline loops: CDR1 LNHDA, CDR2 SQIVND (reference sequence). CDR3 length: 16 amino acids. V dropped 3 bases and J dropped 5; count of bases not matched to a gene: 9. The CDR3 DNA follows: TGTGCCAGTAGTATTCGGTTTTCAGGGGGCGATCAGCCCCAGCATTTT. As protein: CASSIRFSGGDQPQHF. Looking up the rest from reference TRBV19 and TRBJ1-5 gives the full variable domain: DGGITQSPKYLFRKEGQNVTLSCEQNLNHDAMYWYRQDPGQGLRLIYYSQIVNDFQKGDIAEGYSVSREKKESFPLTVTSAQKNPTAFYLCASSIRFSGGDQPQHFGDGTRLSIL.

V and J are TRBV2 and TRBJ2-1; 9 nucleotides match TRBD1. The germline V gene has CDR1 SNHLY and CDR2 FYNNEI. The CDR3 sequence is 17 residues long. With 5 bases clipped from V and 3 bases from J, the junction kept 11 bases outside the gene matches. CDR3 DNA sequence: TGTGCCAGCAGTCGATTCTCCGGGACAGGGAACTACAATGAGCAGTTCTTC. Translated, it gives CASSRFSGTGNYNEQFF.

The J gene is TRBJ2-3, the V gene TRBV18; 9 bases map to TRBD2. Germline trimming cut 11 bases from V and 2 bases from J; bases unmatched to any gene: 5. The CDR3 runs 13 residues. Germline CDR1 KGHSH, CDR2 LQKENI. CDR3: CAAAGGHTDTQYF. In DNA, the CDR3 is TGTGCCGCGGCGGGGGGGCACACAGATACGCAGTATTTT.

The V and J genes are TRBV9 and TRBJ2-3; TRBD2 is a possible D gene (5 bases). Germline V gene sequence: CDR1 SGDLS, CDR2 YYNGEE. The CDR3 runs 16 residues. Between the trimmed V and J ends, which lost 0 bases and 0 bases, there was a span of 11 bases. The CDR3 is CASSVGLSTSTDTQYF. For the CDR3, the DNA is TGTGCCAGCAGCGTAGGACTATCGACTAGCACAGATACGCAGTATTTT. Full variable domain (missing parts from reference TRBV9 and TRBJ2-3): DSGVTQTPKHLITATGQRVTLRCSPRSGDLSVYWYQQSLDQGLQFLIQYYNGEERAKGNILERFSAQQFPDLHSELNLSSLELGDSALYFCASSVGLSTSTDTQYFGPGTRLTVL.

V usage is TRBV9 and J usage is TRBJ2-1; 9 bases agree with TRBD1. J was trimmed by 6 bases and V by 4 bases; bases with no gene match: 11. Germline V gene data show CDR1 as SGDLS and CDR2 as YYNGEE. This CDR3 comprises 16 residues. The CDR3 region is CASSLKGTGNPNEQFF. The CDR3 DNA sequence: TGTGCCAGCAGCCTCAAGGGGACAGGGAACCCCAATGAGCAGTTCTTC. Combining the CDR3 with reference TRBV9 and TRBJ2-1 gives the whole variable domain DSGVTQTPKHLITATGQRVTLRCSPRSGDLSVYWYQQSLDQGLQFLIQYYNGEERAKGNILERFSAQQFPDLHSELNLSSLELGDSALYFCASSLKGTGNPNEQFFGPGTRLTVL.

J is TRBJ1-2 and V is TRBV9, with a possible D match to TRBD1 (5 bases). V shed 6 bases and J shed 5 bases, with 17 bases lying between them. The CDR3 length is 14 residues. Germline V gives CDR1 SGDLS, CDR2 YYNGEE. This chain's CDR3 is CASMGPIGGYGYTF. In nucleotides, the CDR3 is TGTGCCAGCATGGGGCCTATTGGTGGATATGGCTACACCTTC.

This chain links TRBV27 with TRBJ1-1; TRBD1 matches at 8 bases. The CDR3 has 14 residues. Germline trimming cut 6 bases from V and 3 bases from J; bases unmatched to any gene: 6. Germline V CDR1 and CDR2: MNHEY, SMNVEV (reference sequence). CDR3 in amino acids: CASRAQGDHTEAFF. As DNA, the CDR3 is TGTGCCAGCAGGGCACAGGGGGATCACACTGAAGCTTTCTTT.

CDR3 bases: TGCGCCAGCAGCTTAAGACTAGCCTACGAGCAGTACTTC. Its protein product is CASSLRLAYEQYF. The V call is TRBV5-1, the J call TRBJ2-7, with D perhaps matching TRBD2 (6 bases). Germline CDR1 is SGHRS and CDR2 is YFSETQ. This CDR3 comprises 13 residues. Trimming cost V 2 bases and J 2 bases, with 8 bases left between them.

The chain recombines TRBV24-1 with TRBJ2-3; 9 bases fit TRBD1. CDR1 and CDR2 (germline): KGHDR, SFDVKD. V shed 5 bases and J 0 bases; nucleotides not matched to a gene: 5. The CDR3 covers 16 residues. The CDR3 here is CATSGGQGFSTDTQYF. Written as DNA, the CDR3 is TGTGCCACCAGTGGGGGACAGGGTTTCAGCACAGATACGCAGTATTTT.

The chain recombines TRBV20-1 with TRBJ2-1; TRBD2 is a possible D gene (6 bases). Trimming stripped 3 bases from V and 0 bases from J, with 9 bases between. Germline CDR1 reads DFQATT; CDR2 reads SNEGSKA (reference sequence). CDR3 size: 14 residues. The CDR3 DNA reads as TGCAGTGCTAGTAGCGGTTACTCCTACAATGAGCAGTTCTTC. Protein sequence: CSASSGYSYNEQFF.

This chain joins TRBV7-2 and TRBJ2-1; 8 positions match TRBD2. Germline CDR1 reads SGHTA; CDR2 reads FQGNSA. With V trimmed by 3 bases and J by 3 bases, 4 bases remained unmatched. The CDR3 extends over 15 amino acids. CDR3 amino acids: CASSLASGYYNEQFF. The CDR3 coding sequence is TGTGCCAGCAGCTTGGCTAGCGGGTACTACAATGAGCAGTTCTTC.

The chain combines TRBV7-9 with TRBJ2-7, with no clear D. Germline V CDR1 and CDR2: SEHNR, FQNEAQ (reference sequence). The length of the CDR3 is 12 residues. V lost 7 bases and J lost 0, with 7 bases in between. CDR3 residues: CASTADSYEQYF. The CDR3 region has the DNA TGTGCCAGCACCGCGGACTCCTACGAGCAGTACTTC.

The CDR3 DNA follows: TGTGCCAGCTCACCTCACCAAACAGGTAACGAGCAGTACTTC. Residues: CASSPHQTGNEQYF. This chain uses TRBV18 with TRBJ2-7; maybe TRBD1 (5 bases). The CDR3 is 14 amino acids. V was pared by 3 bases and J by 5 bases, with 14 bases between. The germline V gene encodes CDR1 KGHSH and CDR2 LQKENI.

Comment on this clone: Other DNA sequences in the sample encode the same CDR3. The chain recombines TRBV6-4 with TRBJ2-1; D may be TRBD2 (6 bases). Trimming stripped 1 base from V and 0 bases from J, with 10 bases between. This CDR3 comprises 16 residues. Looked up from germline, CDR1 is MRHNA and CDR2 is SNTAGT. CDR3 DNA: TGTGCCAGCAGTGACTTATCCGGGAGCTCCTACAATGAGCAGTTCTTC. Translating it yields CASSDLSGSSYNEQFF.

The V call is TRBV10-2, the J call TRBJ1-2; 11 bases fit TRBD1. Trimming took 7 bases from V and 4 from J; bases not matched to a gene: 2. CDR1 is WSHSY, CDR2 SAAADI, per germline. The CDR3 is made up of 13 amino acids. CDR3 amino acids: CASTGTGGYGYTF. CDR3 DNA sequence: TGCGCCAGCACTGGGACAGGGGGCTATGGCTACACCTTC.

This clone was seen only a few times. This chain joins TRBV10-1 and TRBJ1-1, with 8 nucleotides matching TRBD1. Germline loops: CDR1 WNHNN, CDR2 SYGVQD (reference sequence). This CDR3 is 13 amino acids long. The junction had 4 bases not matched to a gene; V was cut back by 4 bases and J by 6 bases. The CDR3 coding sequence is TGCGCCAGCAGTGGGCAGGGGGCTCCTGAAGCTTTCTTT. It yields the protein CASSGQGAPEAFF.

The gene calls are TRBV7-9 and TRBJ1-4; D is unresolved. V was trimmed by 2 bases and J by 4 bases, leaving 14 bases between them. This CDR3 spans 16 amino acids. The germline V gene has CDR1 SEHNR and CDR2 FQNEAQ (reference sequence). CDR3 sequence reads: CASSLRQAEGNEKLFF. CDR3 bases: TGTGCCAGCAGCTTAAGGCAGGCCGAGGGTAATGAAAAACTGTTTTTT.

V gene TRBV7-6 combines with J gene TRBJ1-2; D remains unclear. The CDR3 covers 13 residues. The V end was cut by 0 bases, the J end by 8 bases, with 10 bases between. Germline CDR1 reads SGHVS; CDR2 reads FNYEAQ. In DNA, the CDR3 is TGTGCCAGCAGCTTAGCGGGCGAGGGAGGCTACACCTTC. Residues: CASSLAGEGGYTF.

V gene TRBV2 combines with J gene TRBJ2-7; 10 positions agree with TRBD2. Germline lookup yields CDR1 SNHLY and CDR2 FYNNEI. This CDR3 contains 15 residues. The V segment lost 7 bases and the J segment 0 bases; nucleotides outside the gene matches: 6. The CDR3 reads CASNLKREGSYEQYF. CDR3 DNA: TGTGCCAGCAATCTAAAGCGGGAGGGCTCCTACGAGCAGTACTTC.

This clone was counted many times. This rearrangement joins TRBV7-8 to TRBJ1-1, with 10 bases that match TRBD1. J lost 3 bases, V lost 10 bases, and 8 bases had no gene match. Looked up from germline, CDR1 is SGHVS and CDR2 is FQNEAQ. This CDR3 has 14 residues. The CDR3 DNA sequence: TGTGCCACGGGGACAGGGGAAGACGACACTGAAGCTTTCTTT. It translates to CATGTGEDDTEAFF. The full variable domain, in which reference TRBV7-8 and TRBJ1-1 provide the parts outside the CDR3, is GAGVSQSPRYKVAKRGQDVALRCDPISGHVSLFWYQQALGQGPEFLTYFQNEAQLDKSGLPSDRFFAERPEGSVSTLKIQRTQQEDSAVYLCATGTGEDDTEAFFGQGTRLTVV.